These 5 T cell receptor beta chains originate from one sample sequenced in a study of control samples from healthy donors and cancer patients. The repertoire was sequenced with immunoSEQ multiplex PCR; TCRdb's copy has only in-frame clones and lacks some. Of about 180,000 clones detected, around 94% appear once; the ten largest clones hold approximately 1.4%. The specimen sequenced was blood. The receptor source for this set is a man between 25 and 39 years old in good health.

CDR3 bases: TGTGCCAGCAACGGACAGGCAGTCACAGATACGCAGTATTTT. Its protein is CASNGQAVTDTQYF. The J gene is TRBJ2-3, the V gene TRBV28, with 7 bases lining up with TRBD1. Germline CDR1 reads MDHEN; CDR2 reads SYDVKM. This CDR3 is 14 amino acids long. V gave up 7 bases and J gave up 2 bases; unmatched junction bases: 6.

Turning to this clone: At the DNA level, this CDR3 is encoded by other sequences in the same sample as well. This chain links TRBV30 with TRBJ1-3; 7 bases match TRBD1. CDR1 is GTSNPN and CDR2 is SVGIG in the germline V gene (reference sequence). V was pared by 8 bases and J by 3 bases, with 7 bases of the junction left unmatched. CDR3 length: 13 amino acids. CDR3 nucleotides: TGTGCCCATGGACAGGCTCATGGAAACACCATATATTTT. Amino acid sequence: CAHGQAHGNTIYF.

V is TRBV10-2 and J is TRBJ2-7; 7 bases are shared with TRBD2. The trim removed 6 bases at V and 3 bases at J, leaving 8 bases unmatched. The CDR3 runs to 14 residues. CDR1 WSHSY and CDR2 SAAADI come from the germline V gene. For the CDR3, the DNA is TGCGCCAGCAGAGGATTCAGCGGGGTCTACGAGCAGTACTTC. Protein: CASRGFSGVYEQYF.

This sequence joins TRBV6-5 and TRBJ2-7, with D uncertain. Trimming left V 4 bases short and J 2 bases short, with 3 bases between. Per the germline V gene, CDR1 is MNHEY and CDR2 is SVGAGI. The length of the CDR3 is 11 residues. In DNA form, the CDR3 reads TGTGCCAGCAGTTCGACCTACGAGCAGTACTTC. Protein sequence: CASSSTYEQYF.

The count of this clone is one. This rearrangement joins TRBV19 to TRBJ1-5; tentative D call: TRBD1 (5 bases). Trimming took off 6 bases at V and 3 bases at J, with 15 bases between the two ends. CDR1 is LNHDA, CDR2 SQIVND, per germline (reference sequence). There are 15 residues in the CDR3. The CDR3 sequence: CASSSTAGNNQPQHF. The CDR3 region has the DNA TGTGCCAGTAGCTCGACAGCCGGAAACAATCAGCCCCAGCATTTT.